Below, 21 T cell receptor beta chains from the same sample are listed, as sequenced in a study of CD8 T cells in ankylosing spondylitis. Each CDR3 protein gets one entry after TCRdb re-called the 5' RACE reads with MiXCR. The sample consists of fewer than 350,000 distinct CDR3 sequences, around a tenth of them appearing once. The source material was blood, either unsorted or a sorted T cell fraction (not recorded which). The receptor source for this set is a female donor with ankylosing spondylitis or in good health (not recorded which).

V gene TRBV5-1 combines with J gene TRBJ2-1; 12 bases match TRBD1. With V trimmed by 3 bases and J by 9 bases, 10 bases remained unmatched. The CDR3 sequence is 16 residues long. The germline V gene has CDR1 SGHRS and CDR2 YFSETQ. The CDR3 protein is CASSSGQGALVGEQFF. The CDR3 nucleotides are TGCGCCAGCAGCTCGGGACAGGGGGCATTGGTGGGTGAGCAGTTCTTC.

Ten or more counts support this clonotype. The chain combines TRBV20-1 with TRBJ2-7; D gene unclear. The germline V gene encodes CDR1 DFQATT and CDR2 SNEGSKA (reference sequence). Trimming removed 1 base from V and 0 bases from J, with 10 bases in between. The CDR3 runs 14 residues. The CDR3 reads CSARGLGSSYEQYF. The CDR3 nucleotides read TGCAGTGCTAGAGGGCTAGGAAGCTCCTACGAGCAGTACTTC.

The V call is TRBV7-2, the J call TRBJ2-5; TRBD2 aligns across 13 bases. The CDR3 contains 16 residues. With 5 bases clipped from V and 1 base from J, the junction kept 4 bases outside the gene matches. Per the germline V gene, CDR1 is SGHTA and CDR2 is FQGNSA. The CDR3 DNA is TGTGCCAGCAGCACCACTAGCGGGAGGGCCCAAGAGACCCAGTACTTC. Protein: CASSTTSGRAQETQYF. The complete variable domain, with remaining parts taken from reference TRBV7-2 and TRBJ2-5, reads GAGVSQSPSNKVTEKGKDVELRCDPISGHTALYWYRQSLGQGLEFLIYFQGNSAPDKSGLPSDRFSAERTGGSVSTLTIQRTQQEDSAVYLCASSTTSGRAQETQYFGPGTRLLVL.

There are many counts of this clonotype. The chain is built from TRBV7-2 and TRBJ2-1; TRBD2 agrees at 10 bases. This CDR3 comprises 16 residues. V shed 5 bases and J 2 bases; nucleotides not matched to a gene: 6. The germline V gene has CDR1 SGHTA and CDR2 FQGNSA. The CDR3 nucleotides read TGTGCCAGCAGCCTCCAAGCGGGAGGGGCCTACAATGAGCAGTTCTTC. Its protein is CASSLQAGGAYNEQFF.

Many counts were recorded for this clonotype. The chain combines TRBV20-1 with TRBJ2-1; 8 positions agree with TRBD1. The CDR3 is made up of 13 amino acids. Trimming took 7 bases from V and 6 from J; bases not matched to a gene: 8. Looked up from germline, CDR1 is DFQATT and CDR2 is SNEGSKA (reference sequence). The DNA of the CDR3 is TGCAGTGGGACAGGGTTTCGGGGCAATGAGCAGTTCTTC. This encodes CSGTGFRGNEQFF.

This clonotype was counted at least ten times. This chain links TRBV20-1 with TRBJ2-7; a possible D gene is TRBD2 (6 bases). Germline values: CDR1 DFQATT, CDR2 SNEGSKA (reference sequence). Trimming took off 6 bases at V and 0 bases at J, with 18 bases between the two ends. This CDR3 is 15 amino acids long. In DNA form, the CDR3 reads TGCAGTGCACCCGGGGGTAGCGGAGTCTCCTACGAGCAGTACTTC. Its protein is CSAPGGSGVSYEQYF.

There are many counts of this clonotype. CDR3 sequence: CSARGLAGGTSYEQYF. The DNA of the CDR3 is TGCAGTGCTAGAGGACTAGCGGGAGGGACTTCCTACGAGCAGTACTTC. The rearrangement uses TRBV20-1 and TRBJ2-7, with 14 bases matching TRBD2. Germline V gene lookup returns CDR1 DFQATT and CDR2 SNEGSKA (reference sequence). The CDR3 consists of 16 residues. V gave up 1 base and J gave up 1 base; unmatched junction bases: 3.

The chain is built from TRBV7-9 and TRBJ2-6; possibly TRBD1 for D (6 bases). This CDR3 has 15 residues. V shed 5 bases and J shed 3 bases, with 11 bases lying between them. Germline loops: CDR1 SEHNR, CDR2 FQNEAQ (reference sequence). Here the CDR3 DNA reads TGTGCCAGCAGCGCGATCAGGGGTGGGGCCAACGTCCTGACTTTC. Translated, it gives CASSAIRGGANVLTF.

Many counts were recorded for this clonotype. This chain uses TRBV4-1 with TRBJ1-6; D gene ambiguous. The CDR3 loop spans 14 amino acids. Trimming cost V 5 bases and J 10 bases, with 15 bases left between them. CDR1 is MGHRA, CDR2 YSYEKL, per germline. This CDR3 is CASSVRRLESPLHF. As DNA, the CDR3 is TGCGCCAGCAGCGTCAGACGCCTTGAGTCACCCCTCCACTTT.

The table lists this clonotype with many counts. The chain is built from TRBV19 and TRBJ2-1; 9 bases fit TRBD2. The germline CDR1 and CDR2 sequences are LNHDA and SQIVND (reference sequence). This CDR3 contains 15 residues. Losses at the gene ends were 3 bases for V and 7 bases for J; bases not matched to a gene: 7. In DNA, the CDR3 is TGTGCCAGTAGTATTCCGGGACTAGCCTTAAATGAGCAGTTCTTC. Its translation is CASSIPGLALNEQFF. Full variable domain (outside the CDR3, taken from reference TRBV19 and TRBJ2-1): DGGITQSPKYLFRKEGQNVTLSCEQNLNHDAMYWYRQDPGQGLRLIYYSQIVNDFQKGDIAEGYSVSREKKESFPLTVTSAQKNPTAFYLCASSIPGLALNEQFFGPGTRLTVL.

This clonotype was seen many times. The V and J genes are TRBV4-1 and TRBJ1-2; 7 bases are a match to TRBD1. With 1 base clipped from V and 5 bases from J, the junction kept 13 bases outside the gene matches. The CDR3 sequence is 17 residues long. Per the germline V gene, CDR1 is MGHRA and CDR2 is YSYEKL. DNA of the CDR3: TGCGCCAGCAGCCAAGCTGGCAGGGGGATTGGAGAGTATGGCTACACCTTC. Translation gives CASSQAGRGIGEYGYTF.

This clonotype was seen a few times. V usage is TRBV5-1 and J usage is TRBJ2-6, with TRBD1 identical over 10 bases. With V trimmed by 2 bases and J by 1 base, 12 bases remained unmatched. This CDR3 has 20 residues. Germline V lookup: CDR1 SGHRS, CDR2 YFSETQ. The CDR3 sequence: CASSLARDRGSGSGANVLTF. CDR3 DNA sequence: TGCGCCAGCAGCTTAGCCCGGGACAGGGGTTCGGGTTCTGGGGCCAACGTCCTGACTTTC.

This clonotype has a count of ten or more. V usage is TRBV15 and J usage is TRBJ2-2; D is perhaps TRBD2 (5 bases). The germline V and J ends were trimmed by 3 bases and 2 bases, with 13 bases remaining between them. The CDR3 length is 16 residues. The germline V gene encodes CDR1 LNHNV and CDR2 YYDKDF (reference sequence). The CDR3 bases are TGTGCCACCAGCAGTAGGTCCGGGATTAACACCGGGGAGCTGTTTTTT. As protein: CATSSRSGINTGELFF.

Only a few counts were recorded for this clonotype. The CDR3 is CASSPRGGLQETQYF. CDR3 in DNA: TGTGCCAGCAGCCCGAGGGGAGGACTCCAAGAGACCCAGTACTTC. The chain recombines TRBV5-4 with TRBJ2-5; D is possibly TRBD2 (6 bases). The CDR3 is made up of 15 amino acids. Deletions cut 4 bases from V and 1 base from J, with 14 bases between. CDR1 and CDR2 (germline): SGHNT, YYREEE (reference sequence). Full variable domain (rest looked up from reference TRBV5-4 and TRBJ2-5): ETGVTQSPTHLIKTRGQQVTLRCSSQSGHNTVSWYQQALGQGPQFIFQYYREEENGRGNFPPRFSGLQFPNYSSELNVNALELDDSALYLCASSPRGGLQETQYFGPGTRLLVL.

This clonotype was seen ten or more times. CDR3 amino acids: CASRQGGSGNTIYF. The CDR3 nucleotides are TGTGCCAGCCGCCAGGGAGGGTCTGGAAACACCATATATTTT. V usage is TRBV12-3 or TRBV12-4 and J usage is TRBJ1-3; the D gene is possibly TRBD1 (5 bases). Trimming removed 8 bases from V and 1 base from J, with 12 bases in between. The CDR3 consists of 14 residues.

This clonotype was detected many times. V and J are TRBV25-1 and TRBJ1-1; TRBD1 agrees at 9 bases. The germline V gene has CDR1 MGHDK and CDR2 SYGVNS. Germline trimming cut 0 bases from V and 4 bases from J; bases unmatched to any gene: 18. This CDR3 is built from 20 residues. CDR3 sequence reads: CASSEYQEGGQGIGGTEAFF. The CDR3 DNA reads as TGTGCCAGCAGTGAATATCAGGAGGGGGGACAGGGCATCGGAGGCACTGAAGCTTTCTTT.

In its sample, this clonotype was seen many times. J is TRBJ2-3 and V is TRBV7-7; D uncertain. The CDR3 sequence is 15 residues long. The ends were cut back, 1 base at V and 1 base at J, with 9 bases in the middle. Per germline, CDR1 SSHAT and CDR2 FNYEAQ (reference sequence). The CDR3 DNA reads TGTGCCAGCAGCTTAGGCGTCCCTGGCACAGATACGCAGTATTTT. It specifies CASSLGVPGTDTQYF.

In its sample, this clonotype was seen many times. The chain combines TRBV5-1 with TRBJ2-1; tentatively, D is TRBD1 (6 bases). V was cut by 7 bases and J by 5 bases, with 19 bases left in between. Germline CDR1 is SGHRS and CDR2 is YFSETQ. The CDR3 sequence is 15 residues long. The CDR3 nucleotides are TGCGCCAGCGGGGCGATGGCAGGGGTCAACAATGAGCAGTTCTTC. Its protein product is CASGAMAGVNNEQFF.

This clonotype has at least ten counts. The V gene is TRBV20-1, the J gene TRBJ1-2; D might be TRBD1 (5 bases). Germline V gene sequence: CDR1 DFQATT, CDR2 SNEGSKA (reference sequence). V gave up 4 bases and J gave up 4 bases, with 13 bases separating them. The CDR3 contains 13 residues. The CDR3 protein is CSATQGRFYGYTF. CDR3 bases: TGCAGTGCTACTCAGGGAAGATTCTATGGCTACACCTTC.

The CDR3 reads CASRQQGEGSYEQYF. The CDR3 DNA sequence: TGCGCCAGTCGCCAGCAAGGAGAGGGCTCCTACGAGCAGTACTTC. The chain recombines TRBV4-1 with TRBJ2-7, with D maybe TRBD2 (5 bases). CDR3 size: 15 residues. Germline CDR1 reads MGHRA; CDR2 reads YSYEKL. The ends were cut back, 9 bases at V and 0 bases at J, with 18 bases in the middle.

This clonotype was found many times. This sequence joins TRBV20-1 and TRBJ2-1; 8 bases are shared with TRBD2. Per the germline V gene, CDR1 is DFQATT and CDR2 is SNEGSKA (reference sequence). V gave up 7 bases and J gave up 8 bases; unmatched junction bases: 16. The CDR3 contains 15 residues. The CDR3 reads CSVERLGLGAYEQFF. Here the CDR3 DNA reads TGCAGTGTGGAGAGGTTGGGACTAGGGGCTTATGAGCAGTTCTTC.